This TCR beta chain is drawn from a study of TIL therapy for anti-PD-1-resistant metastatic lung cancer. Study as a whole: Most patients had lung adenocarcinoma; several tumors were EGFR-mutant, two ALK-rearranged; half smoked currently or formerly.

With 2 bases removed from V and 5 bases from J, the gap between germline ends came to 13 bases. This CDR3 spans 14 amino acids. Germline CDR1 reads SGHAT; CDR2 reads FQNNGV. Comments on this clone: Antigen unknown.

Noted time point: pre-treatment sample, taken before nivolumab and TIL therapy. The tumor samples were excised metastases, mostly pleural nodules or supraclavicular lymph nodes. Sequencing used immunoSEQ v3. Some clones are missing from TCRdb's copy, which holds only in-frame ones; the method was immunoSEQ multiplex PCR. The repertoire has 45,000 to 60,000 clones, 55% to 75% of them found once; the top ten carry more than 5%. Study conclusions and caveats: Many TIL product clones were absent from baseline tumor, suggesting clonal contraction. TIL cultures after expansion showed higher clonality and lower diversity than baseline tumor (median 6% vs 31%).

V and J are TRBV11-2 and TRBJ2-7, with a weak D call TRBD1 (5 bases). The source material was tumor tissue, sampled at baseline. The clonotype comes from a person aged 25 to 79 with non-small cell lung cancer. The CDR3: CASSLWQADNEQYF. The CDR3 DNA reads TGTGCCAGCAGCTTATGGCAGGCGGACAACGAGCAGTACTTC.